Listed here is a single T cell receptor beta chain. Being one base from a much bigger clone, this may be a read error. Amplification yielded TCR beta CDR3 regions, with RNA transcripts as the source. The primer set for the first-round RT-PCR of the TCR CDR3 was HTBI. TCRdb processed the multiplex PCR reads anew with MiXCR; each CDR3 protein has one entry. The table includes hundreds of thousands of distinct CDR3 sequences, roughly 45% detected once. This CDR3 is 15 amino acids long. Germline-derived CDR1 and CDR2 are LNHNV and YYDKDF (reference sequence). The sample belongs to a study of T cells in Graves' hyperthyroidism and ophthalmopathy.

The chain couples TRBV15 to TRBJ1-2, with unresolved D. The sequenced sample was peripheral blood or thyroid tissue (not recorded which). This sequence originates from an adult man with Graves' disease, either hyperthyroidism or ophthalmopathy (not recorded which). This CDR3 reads CATGREGIPAYGYTF. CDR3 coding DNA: TGTGCCACCGGCAGAGAGGGAATCCCGGCCTATGGCTACACCTTC. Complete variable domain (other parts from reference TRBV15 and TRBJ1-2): DAMVIQNPRYQVTQFGKPVTLSCSQTLNHNVMYWYQQKSSQAPKLLFHYYDKDFNNEADTPDNFQSRRPNTSFCFLDIRSPGLGDTAMYLCATGREGIPAYGYTFGSGTRLTVV.